A single sample gave rise to the 13 T cell receptor beta chains below, sequenced in a study of cytomegalovirus exposure and HLA in healthy donors. It was with 60 Vbeta and 13 Jbeta primers that the PCR ran. Measured with immunoSEQ multiplex PCR; TCRdb has only the in-frame clones, and not every one. Here the sample spans a few hundred thousand clones, around 81% being singletons. The specimen was PBMCs. The source of these receptors is an older woman in good health and CMV-seropositive.

This CDR3 reads CASSVSPGLAGTDTQYF. The CDR3 bases are TGTGCCAGCAGCGTTAGCCCGGGACTAGCGGGGACAGATACGCAGTATTTT. The chain recombines TRBV9 with TRBJ2-3; 13 nucleotides match TRBD2. Germline-derived CDR1 and CDR2 are SGDLS and YYNGEE. With 2 bases clipped from V and 3 bases from J, the junction kept 6 bases outside the gene matches. This CDR3 contains 17 residues. The complete variable domain, with remaining parts taken from reference TRBV9 and TRBJ2-3, reads DSGVTQTPKHLITATGQRVTLRCSPRSGDLSVYWYQQSLDQGLQFLIQYYNGEERAKGNILERFSAQQFPDLHSELNLSSLELGDSALYFCASSVSPGLAGTDTQYFGPGTRLTVL.

The J gene is TRBJ1-2, the V gene TRBV5-4; D is ambiguous. Germline V gives CDR1 SGHNT, CDR2 YYREEE (reference sequence). The CDR3 is 16 residues long. Trimming pared 3 bases from V and 4 bases from J, leaving 19 bases between. CDR3 in amino acids: CASSSTLTEAPYGYTF. The CDR3, as DNA: TGTGCCAGCAGCTCGACCCTGACGGAGGCCCCCTATGGCTACACCTTC.

For this clone: This CDR3 is also generated by other DNA sequences in the sample. The chain carries TRBV29-1 and TRBJ1-4; 7 bases fit TRBD1. J gave up 5 bases and V 4 bases, and 1 base lay outside the gene matches. CDR1 SQVTM and CDR2 ANQGSEA come from the germline V gene. This CDR3 has 12 residues. The CDR3 DNA sequence: TGCAGCGTTGGACAGGGAAATGAAAAACTGTTTTTT. This gives the protein CSVGQGNEKLFF.

V usage is TRBV5-8 and J usage is TRBJ1-1; D not certain. CDR3 length: 13 amino acids. Germline V gives CDR1 SGHTS, CDR2 YDEGEE. V lost 1 base to trimming and J lost 8 bases, with 12 bases between them. This CDR3 reads CASSLTAGLEAFF. CDR3 in DNA: TGTGCCAGCAGCTTGACCGCAGGATTAGAAGCTTTCTTT.

The chain joins TRBV6-1 to TRBJ2-7; D call uncertain. The V end was cut by 4 bases, the J end by 4 bases, with 11 bases between. Germline V gives CDR1 MNHNS, CDR2 SASEGT. This CDR3 spans 13 amino acids. CDR3 residues: CASSVSGRYEQYF. The CDR3 DNA reads TGTGCCAGCAGTGTTTCGGGTCGGTACGAGCAGTACTTC.

The rearrangement joins TRBV10-3 to TRBJ1-1; 7 positions agree with TRBD1. The CDR3 is 13 amino acids. V lost 11 bases, J lost 3 bases, and 9 bases stayed unmatched. CDR1 ENHRY and CDR2 SYGVKD come from the germline V gene. CDR3 amino acids: CAVKNRGDTEAFF. The CDR3 DNA sequence: TGTGCCGTAAAAAACAGGGGAGACACTGAAGCTTTCTTT.

The V gene is TRBV10-3, the J gene TRBJ2-3; 8 positions agree with TRBD2. J lost 7 bases, V lost 0 bases, and 9 bases had no gene match. CDR3 length: 16 amino acids. Germline loops: CDR1 ENHRY, CDR2 SYGVKD. In DNA form, the CDR3 reads TGTGCCATCAGTGAGTCATTTTCGGGAGGGCCATATACGCAGTATTTT. Residues: CAISESFSGGPYTQYF.

The J gene is TRBJ2-3, the V gene TRBV9, with 8 bases aligning to TRBD1. From germline, CDR1 is SGDLS and CDR2 YYNGEE. The J segment lost 6 bases and the V segment lost 0 bases, leaving 9 bases of the junction unmatched. The CDR3 is 16 residues long. CDR3 in DNA: TGTGCCAGCAGCGTAGTCAGCCCAGGGGGCGCGGATACGCAGTATTTT. It is translated as CASSVVSPGGADTQYF.

V is TRBV10-3 and J is TRBJ1-2, with TRBD1 identical over 9 bases. Germline CDR1 ENHRY, CDR2 SYGVKD. The CDR3 is made up of 13 amino acids. V dropped 8 bases and J dropped 5; count of bases not matched to a gene: 6. The CDR3: CAILRTGEYGYTF. CDR3 in DNA: TGTGCCATCTTACGGACAGGGGAGTATGGCTACACCTTC.

The chain combines TRBV5-5 with TRBJ2-6; D not certain. The CDR3 spans 19 residues. Trimming took off 4 bases at V and 4 bases at J, with 24 bases between the two ends. Germline V lookup: CDR1 SGHKS, CDR2 YYEKEE (reference sequence). CDR3: CASSPLGSSLLSGANVLTF. DNA for the CDR3: TGTGCCAGCAGCCCCCTCGGCAGTAGCCTTCTGAGCGGGGCCAACGTCCTGACTTTC.

The chain has TRBV5-1 and TRBJ1-1; maybe TRBD1 (5 bases). Trimming left V 6 bases short and J 0 bases short, with 9 bases between. Per the germline V gene, CDR1 is SGHRS and CDR2 is YFSETQ. CDR3 size: 13 residues. This CDR3 is CASKLGLNTEAFF. The DNA of the CDR3 is TGCGCCAGCAAATTGGGGCTGAACACTGAAGCTTTCTTT.

The V call is TRBV19, the J call TRBJ1-3; D call uncertain. Germline loops: CDR1 LNHDA, CDR2 SQIVND (reference sequence). Trimming pared 7 bases from V and 2 bases from J, leaving 12 bases between. The CDR3 has 14 residues. The CDR3 spells CASKETAAGNTIYF. The CDR3 DNA follows: TGTGCCAGTAAGGAAACAGCGGCTGGAAACACCATATATTTT.

This clone was detected only once. This chain joins TRBV5-1 and TRBJ2-2; a weak D match, TRBD2 (6 bases). V was cut by 5 bases and J by 0 bases, with 11 bases left in between. The CDR3 has 15 amino acids. The germline V gene has CDR1 SGHRS and CDR2 YFSETQ. CDR3 bases: TGCGCCAGCAGGCGGGACTCCTCGAACACCGGGGAGCTGTTTTTT. It translates to CASRRDSSNTGELFF. Together with reference TRBV5-1 and TRBJ2-2, the CDR3 gives the full variable domain: KAGVTQTPRYLIKTRGQQVTLSCSPISGHRSVSWYQQTPGQGLQFLFEYFSETQRNKGNFPGRFSGRQFSNSRSEMNVSTLELGDSALYLCASRRDSSNTGELFFGEGSRLTVL.